This TCR beta chain came from a study of regulatory T cells in long-lasting Graves disease. Study-wide background: Recently diagnosed Graves' patients had received antithyroid drugs for under 3 months.

This clonotype came up many times. Its antigen is unknown. Time point defined: newly diagnosed GD, antithyroid drugs for less than 3 months. There was RNA extracted from PBMCs, and the TCR library was made from it. Whole-study results and caveats: The researchers studied only peripheral blood, not thyroid tissue.

According to the study, TCR beta libraries were built with iRepertoire HTBI primers and CDR3-region Arm-PCR. In TCRdb, the multiplex PCR reads were re-called with MiXCR into one record per CDR3 protein. This table holds about 320,000 distinct CDR3 sequences, over 15% found once. The CDR3 has 18 residues. The germline V and J ends were trimmed by 6 bases and 0 bases, with 20 bases remaining between them. Sample: peripheral blood mononuclear cells (PBMCs), taken at new diagnosis, from a patient treated with antithyroid drugs. This sequence joins TRBV12-3 or TRBV12-4 and TRBJ1-4; D not resolved. The TCR originated in a female donor with Graves disease. The CDR3 nucleotides read TGTGCCAGCAGGGCCCGGAGGCCGACCCATGCAACTAATGAAAAACTGTTTTTT. Its translation is CASRARRPTHATNEKLFF.